This TCR beta chain was retrieved from a study of T-cell reconstitution after alpha-beta-depleted transplantation in children. Findings and caveats of the study: Most T-cell counts and diversity one year after the transplant came from T cells that were newly produced. Recipient T cells and thymic progenitors that survived gave rise to the high TCRbeta diversity observed at day 60 in some patients. Reported findings indicate that, about two months after transplant, alpha-beta T cells came from several hundred expanded clones, which were derived from non-depleted graft cells.

At least ten counts were recorded for this clonotype. The antigen is not known. For TCRbeta, the library was prepared with unique molecular identifiers. TCRdb fed the PCR reads into MiXCR, producing one record per CDR3 protein. The table records around 240,000 distinct CDR3 sequences, around 7.5% of them present only once. Trimming cost V 5 bases and J 4 bases, with 12 bases left between them. The CDR3 is 14 residues long. The germline V gene has CDR1 SGHTA and CDR2 FQGNSA. This receptor was identified in a male patient younger than 18 who had a stem cell transplant for acute lymphoblastic leukemia, so the T cells may come from the graft donor. This chain uses TRBV7-2 with TRBJ1-5, with D perhaps TRBD1 (6 bases). The sequencing here drew on PBMCs, mostly from graft donor cells, taken 180 days after TCRalphabeta/CD19-depleted stem cell transplant. CDR3 DNA: TGTGCCAGCAGCCTCAAGGGGGGTAATCAGCCCCAGCATTTT. This translates into CASSLKGGNQPQHF.